The clone carrying this T cell receptor (beta chain) was seen only a few times. Antigen specificity is unknown. These data originate in a study of beta chain features in type 1 diabetes. V was clipped by 6 bases and J by 2 bases; unmatched bases: 7. The CDR3 sequence is 18 residues long. Germline-derived CDR1 and CDR2 are SGHVS and FQNEAQ. Expressed TCRB transcripts were sequenced because the isolated RNA had all been reverse transcribed beforehand. TCRdb's copy holds only in-frame clones and misses some; the assay was immunoSEQ multiplex PCR. This table holds about 240,000 clones, about 15% found once. Broader study findings: Among patients with Type 1 diabetes, TCRB CDR3s were moderately but significantly shorter in every one of the four CD4+ subsets.

This chain uses TRBV7-8 with TRBJ2-6, with 13 bases aligning to TRBD2. Sequenced material: naive CD4+ T cells from blood. This TCR was sampled from a man aged 30-40 years with type 1 diabetes. In DNA, the CDR3 is TGTGCCAGCAGTCGTGGGACTAGCGGGACCACTGGGGCCAACGTCCTGACTTTC. It encodes CASSRGTSGTTGANVLTF.